Listed here are 2 T cell receptor beta chains from one sample, sequenced in a study of blood T cell repertoires in COVID-19. TCRdb's table, derived via immunoSEQ multiplex PCR, lists solely in-frame clones and lacks some. This repertoire shows some 160,000 clones, around 80% found once; its top ten account for around 7%. Sequencing was done on a sample of peripheral blood. These receptors all stem from a man in his 70s with active or convalescent COVID-19.

The gene calls are TRBV4-1 and TRBJ1-4, with TRBD1 as a possible D gene (5 bases). The germline V gene encodes CDR1 MGHRA and CDR2 YSYEKL. The CDR3 is 13 residues long. Trimming took off 4 bases at V and 6 bases at J, with 9 bases between the two ends. Here the CDR3 DNA reads TGCGCCAGCAGCCTGTTAGGGGATGAAAAACTGTTTTTT. Its translation is CASSLLGDEKLFF.

The chain links TRBV4-1 to TRBJ1-2; 8 bases map to TRBD1. Germline loops: CDR1 MGHRA, CDR2 YSYEKL. The CDR3 runs 14 residues. Trimming removed 3 bases from V and 4 bases from J; junction bases left unmatched: 4. CDR3 protein: CASSQTGVGYGYTF. In DNA form, the CDR3 reads TGCGCCAGCAGCCAGACAGGGGTTGGCTATGGCTACACCTTC.